One sample yielded the 18 T cell receptor beta chains listed below, sequenced in a study of beta chain features in type 1 diabetes. Reverse transcription of all isolated RNA meant that expressed TCRB transcripts were sequenced. Here immunoSEQ multiplex PCR was the method, and the copy in TCRdb shows in-frame clones only, minus some. Here the sample spans 850,000 to 900,000 clones, about 17% being singletons. The sample was naive CD4+ T cells from blood. These receptors originate from a woman between 18 and 30 years old in good health.

In this sample, this clone turned up a few times. The chain uses TRBV7-8 and TRBJ2-3, with TRBD1 matching over 7 bases. V lost 6 bases, J lost 9 bases, and 12 bases stayed unmatched. Germline-derived CDR1 and CDR2 are SGHVS and FQNEAQ. The CDR3 is 14 residues long. In DNA, the CDR3 is TGTGCCAGCAGTTCCGACAGGGCCTCGCGAACGCAGTATTTT. This gives the protein CASSSDRASRTQYF.

For the CDR3, the DNA is TGTGCCAGCAGCCGGACTTTTAACGAGCAGTACTTC. Encoded protein: CASSRTFNEQYF. This chain links TRBV7-2 with TRBJ2-7; D perhaps matches TRBD2 (5 bases). The CDR3 runs 12 residues. Deletions cut 5 bases from V and 5 bases from J, with 10 bases between. Germline CDR1 SGHTA, CDR2 FQGNSA.

In its sample, this clone was seen a few times. The chain uses TRBV2 and TRBJ2-7; D gene ambiguous. V gave up 4 bases and J gave up 0 bases, with 10 bases separating them. The CDR3 covers 14 residues. Germline CDR1 SNHLY, CDR2 FYNNEI. The CDR3 loop is CASSAESGSYEQYF. CDR3 sequence (DNA): TGTGCCAGCAGTGCAGAGTCCGGCTCCTACGAGCAGTACTTC. Complete variable domain (other parts from reference TRBV2 and TRBJ2-7): EPEVTQTPSHQVTQMGQEVILRCVPISNHLYFYWYRQILGQKVEFLVSFYNNEISEKSEIFDDQFSVERPDGSNFTLKIRSTKLEDSAMYFCASSAESGSYEQYFGPGTRLTVT.

This rearrangement joins TRBV6-6 to TRBJ1-1, with TRBD1 matching 7 bases. CDR3 size: 12 residues. The germline gives CDR1 MNHNY, CDR2 SVGAGI (reference sequence). The J segment lost 7 bases and the V segment lost 6 bases, leaving 5 bases of the junction unmatched. The CDR3: CASRTQGNEAFF. DNA of the CDR3: TGTGCCAGCAGGACACAGGGGAATGAAGCTTTCTTT.

The gene calls are TRBV10-2 and TRBJ2-7; TRBD2 aligns across 10 bases. J was trimmed by 5 bases and V by 6 bases; bases with no gene match: 7. CDR3 size: 14 residues. CDR1 is WSHSY and CDR2 is SAAADI in the germline V gene. The CDR3 loop reads CASRPAGGPDEQYF. Here the CDR3 DNA reads TGCGCCAGCAGACCAGCGGGAGGGCCGGACGAGCAGTACTTC.

This clone was counted only a few times. The J gene is TRBJ2-4, the V gene TRBV5-4, with a tentative D call TRBD1 (6 bases). Germline-derived CDR1 and CDR2 are SGHNT and YYREEE (reference sequence). V was clipped by 4 bases and J by 8 bases, with 16 bases between them. CDR3 length equals 14 residues. The CDR3 region is CASSPAQGYDIQYF. The CDR3, as DNA: TGTGCCAGCAGCCCGGCTCAGGGGTATGACATTCAGTACTTC.

V usage is TRBV6-1 and J usage is TRBJ1-5, with 7 bases aligning to TRBD1. With 5 bases clipped from V and 1 base from J, the junction kept 2 bases outside the gene matches. CDR3 length equals 14 residues. The germline CDR1 and CDR2 sequences are MNHNS and SASEGT. CDR3 nucleotides: TGTGCCAGCAGTAGGGGACAGAGCAATCAGCCCCAGCATTTT. Translated: CASSRGQSNQPQHF.

This sequence joins TRBV7-3 and TRBJ2-6, with D tentatively TRBD2 (5 bases). Germline CDR1 is SGHTA and CDR2 is FQGTGA. Trimming left V 0 bases short and J 0 bases short, with 27 bases between. The CDR3 extends over 23 amino acids. The CDR3 DNA sequence: TGTGCCAGCAGCTTAACAGTTTCGGGTAGCGCCCTACTAGAAAACTCTGGGGCCAACGTCCTGACTTTC. This codes for CASSLTVSGSALLENSGANVLTF.

J is TRBJ1-4 and V is TRBV6-1; TRBD1 might be the D (5 bases). Germline-derived CDR1 and CDR2 are MNHNS and SASEGT. Trimming cost V 4 bases and J 5 bases, with 20 bases left between them. This CDR3 comprises 17 residues. CDR3 DNA sequence: TGTGCCAGCAGTGGGGGTCACAGGCGGCCTCTGAATGAAAAACTGTTTTTT. Translation: CASSGGHRRPLNEKLFF.

CDR3 nucleotide sequence: TGTGCCAGTAAACAGGGCACAGGGTCGAGTCAGCCCCAGCATTTT. Translation gives CASKQGTGSSQPQHF. The chain is built from TRBV19 and TRBJ1-5; D perhaps matches TRBD1 (6 bases). Trimming took off 7 bases at V and 6 bases at J, with 19 bases between the two ends. Per the germline V gene, CDR1 is LNHDA and CDR2 is SQIVND (reference sequence). The CDR3 is 15 residues long. Complete variable domain (other parts from reference TRBV19 and TRBJ1-5): DGGITQSPKYLFRKEGQNVTLSCEQNLNHDAMYWYRQDPGQGLRLIYYSQIVNDFQKGDIAEGYSVSREKKESFPLTVTSAQKNPTAFYLCASKQGTGSSQPQHFGDGTRLSIL.

A word on this clone: The identical CDR3 is also encoded by other nucleotide sequences in the sample. CDR3 nucleotide sequence: TGTGCCACCAGCAGAGACAGAAATGAGCAGTTCTTC. Translated: CATSRDRNEQFF. The rearrangement uses TRBV15 and TRBJ2-1; D gene unclear. In germline, CDR1 is LNHNV, CDR2 YYDKDF (reference sequence). V was cut by 0 bases and J by 7 bases, with 4 bases left in between. The CDR3 consists of 12 residues.

The V and J genes are TRBV2 and TRBJ1-4; TRBD1 is a possible D gene (6 bases). Germline loops: CDR1 SNHLY, CDR2 FYNNEI. The CDR3 spans 13 residues. The ends were cut back, 6 bases at V and 3 bases at J, with 8 bases in the middle. For the CDR3, the DNA is TGTGCCAGCAGGGACAGTGCTAATGAAAAACTGTTTTTT. Encoded protein: CASRDSANEKLFF.

The rearrangement uses TRBV5-4 and TRBJ1-1, with D hard to call. Trimming shortened V by 5 bases and J by 5 bases, and 16 bases separated the two germline ends. The CDR3 covers 14 residues. Germline V gene sequence: CDR1 SGHNT, CDR2 YYREEE (reference sequence). In nucleotides, the CDR3 is TGTGCCAGCAGTCAGTCAGGCCAGAGGACTGAAGCTTTCTTT. As protein: CASSQSGQRTEAFF.

This clone was seen a handful of times. This chain links TRBV4-3 with TRBJ1-1; no clear D. There are 16 residues in the CDR3. Germline V lookup: CDR1 LGHNA, CDR2 YSLEER. V was shortened by 0 bases and J by 0 bases, with 11 bases between the two germline ends. CDR3 region: CASSQDYARMNTEAFF. The CDR3 coding sequence is TGCGCCAGCAGCCAAGATTATGCAAGGATGAACACTGAAGCTTTCTTT.

The J gene is TRBJ2-7, the V gene TRBV28, with TRBD2 matching over 12 bases. This CDR3 has 17 residues. The V segment lost 1 base and the J segment 6 bases; nucleotides outside the gene matches: 10. Germline lookup yields CDR1 MDHEN and CDR2 SYDVKM. The CDR3 DNA is TGTGCCAGCAGTTTATATGGACTAGCGGGATTATCTGGCGAGCAGTACTTC. Its protein product is CASSLYGLAGLSGEQYF.

This clone was found a few times. This chain uses TRBV5-1 with TRBJ2-5, with D possibly TRBD2 on 5 matching bases. The CDR3 has 14 residues. V lost 4 bases and J lost 3, with 13 bases in between. In germline, CDR1 is SGHRS, CDR2 YFSETQ. In DNA, the CDR3 is TGCGCCAGCAGCGGGTGGACTTACGAAGAGACCCAGTACTTC. This translates into CASSGWTYEETQYF. The variable domain in full, with the rest retrieved from reference TRBV5-1 and TRBJ2-5, is KAGVTQTPRYLIKTRGQQVTLSCSPISGHRSVSWYQQTPGQGLQFLFEYFSETQRNKGNFPGRFSGRQFSNSRSEMNVSTLELGDSALYLCASSGWTYEETQYFGPGTRLLVL.

This clone was seen a few times. The chain is built from TRBV28 and TRBJ2-7, with D possibly TRBD1 on 6 matching bases. CDR1 and CDR2 (germline): MDHEN, SYDVKM. V was trimmed by 0 bases and J by 3 bases, leaving 6 bases between them. This CDR3 is built from 13 residues. The CDR3 DNA reads as TGTGCCAGCAGTTTATGGGACAGCTACGAGCAGTACTTC. It translates to CASSLWDSYEQYF.

This clone was observed a few times. V and J are TRBV29-1 and TRBJ2-7; TRBD2 might be the D (5 bases). CDR1 SQVTM and CDR2 ANQGSEA come from the germline V gene. The CDR3 has 12 residues. The V end was cut by 4 bases, the J end by 3 bases, with 10 bases between. This CDR3 reads CSVAQTNYEQYF. CDR3 bases: TGCAGCGTTGCACAGACTAACTACGAGCAGTACTTC.